A selection of T cell receptor beta chains follows, all from one sample in a study of blood T cell repertoires in COVID-19. Libraries were prepared by immunoSEQ multiplex PCR; TCRdb keeps only in-frame clonotypes and omits some of them. The sample has 400,000 or so clones; roughly 86% are singletons. The sequenced sample was peripheral blood. These receptors originate from a human donor in a cohort sampled during active COVID-19. Both conserved end residues are part of each CDR3. A D gene is named only where the DNA matches it firmly. Only part of the rows carry a size: once, few, many, or a class if the clone is expanded.

>TRBV10-2|-|once|13|TRBJ2-5
CASSESFAAPANF
TGCGCCAGCAGTGAGTCTTTTGCGGCCCCCGCGAACTTC
>TRBV24-1|-|once|13|TRBJ2-1
CATSAQGTFEQFF
TGTGCCACCAGTGCCCAGGGCACGTTTGAGCAGTTCTTC
>TRBV18|TRBD1|-|19|TRBJ1-2
CASSPNPGQWYPANYGYTF
TGTGCCAGCTCCCCAAATCCGGGACAGTGGTATCCTGCTAACTATGGCTACACCTTC
>TRBV11-3|-|-|15|TRBJ2-5
CASSSGGGPAETQYF
TGTGCCAGCAGCTCCGGGGGTGGGCCAGCGGAGACCCAGTACTTC
>TRBV5-1|-|many|20|TRBJ1-4
CASRERAMRALAATNEKLFF
TGCGCCAGCAGGGAGAGAGCCATGAGGGCTTTGGCTGCAACTAATGAAAAACTGTTTTTT
>TRBV5-4|TRBD1|few|15|TRBJ1-2
CASSVPGQGNYGYTF
TGTGCCAGCAGCGTACCGGGACAGGGAAACTATGGCTACACCTTC
>TRBV6-5|-|-|15|TRBJ2-7
CASSYDLRRDNEQYF
TGTGCCAGCAGTTACGACCTCCGCCGGGACAACGAGCAGTACTTC
>TRBV5-1|TRBD2|-|17|TRBJ2-5
CASSLGLAGVAQETQYF
TGCGCCAGCAGCTTGGGACTAGCGGGCGTCGCCCAAGAGACCCAGTACTTC
>TRBV7-3|TRBD2|-|18|TRBJ2-3
CASSLSSGGAEGTDTQYF
TGTGCCAGCAGCTTAAGTAGCGGGGGGGCTGAGGGCACAGATACGCAGTATTTT
>TRBV2|TRBD1|-|17|TRBJ2-2
CASRGTARYANTGELFF
TGTGCCAGCAGGGGGACAGCCCGATACGCGAACACCGGGGAGCTGTTTTTT
>TRBV7-8|-|once|15|TRBJ2-2
CASSSIRFPTGELFF
TGTGCCAGCAGCAGCATAAGATTTCCTACCGGGGAGCTGTTTTTT
>TRBV6-5|-|-|13|TRBJ1-2
CASSSGTPYGYTF
TGTGCCAGCAGTTCCGGGACTCCCTATGGCTACACCTTC
>TRBV12-3/TRBV12-4|TRBD1|-|13|TRBJ1-2
CASSLIRQGSYTF
TGTGCCAGCAGTTTAATCAGACAGGGGAGCTACACCTTC
>TRBV7-3|-|-|13|TRBJ1-6
CASSTDRNSPLHF
TGTGCCAGCAGTACGGACAGAAATTCACCCCTCCACTTT
>TRBV29-1|-|-|12|TRBJ1-1
CSVYQGGSEAFF
TGCAGCGTTTATCAGGGAGGATCTGAAGCTTTCTTT
>TRBV5-1|-|-|16|TRBJ1-1
CASSLGRGSTNTEAFF
TGCGCCAGCAGCTTGGGAAGGGGGAGCACGAACACTGAAGCTTTCTTT
>TRBV25-1|-|-|15|TRBJ1-1
CASSESAGWDSEAFF
TGTGCCAGCAGTGAATCGGCAGGGTGGGATTCTGAAGCTTTCTTT
>TRBV18|TRBD2|-|19|TRBJ2-1
CASSRATSGISGPNNEQFF
TGTGCCAGCTCACGAGCGACTAGCGGGATAAGTGGTCCTAACAATGAGCAGTTCTTC
>TRBV6-1|TRBD1|-|15|TRBJ1-4
CASSEGRDRGEKLFF
TGTGCCAGCAGTGAAGGCCGGGACAGGGGGGAAAAACTGTTTTTT
>TRBV28|-|many|17|TRBJ2-7
CASSQEVGGAKSYEQYF
TGTGCCAGCAGTCAGGAAGTGGGGGGAGCTAAATCCTACGAGCAGTACTTC
>TRBV4-1|-|-|15|TRBJ2-7
CASSQDQGSWYEQYF
TGCGCCAGCAGCCAAGATCAAGGGAGCTGGTACGAGCAGTACTTC
>TRBV4-2|TRBD1|few|15|TRBJ2-7
CASRPHTGTEYEQYF
TGTGCCAGCAGACCTCACACCGGGACAGAGTACGAGCAGTACTTC
>TRBV7-8|-|-|15|TRBJ2-7
CASSLGRDNSYEQYF
TGTGCCAGCAGCTTAGGAAGGGACAACTCCTACGAGCAGTACTTC
>TRBV29-1|-|-|13|TRBJ1-6
CSAATGPNSPLHF
TGCAGCGCTGCGACAGGCCCCAATTCACCCCTCCACTTT
>TRBV18|-|-|13|TRBJ1-1
CASSLNRETEAFF
TGTGCCAGCTCACTGAACAGGGAGACTGAAGCTTTCTTT
>TRBV7-2|TRBD2|-|14|TRBJ2-5
CASRPGTSVETQYF
TGTGCCAGCAGACCCGGGACTAGCGTTGAGACCCAGTACTTC
>TRBV10-1|-|-|17|TRBJ2-6
CASTLGVPLGGANVLTF
TGCGCCAGCACCCTAGGGGTGCCGTTGGGTGGGGCCAACGTCCTGACTTTC
>TRBV16|-|-|16|TRBJ1-4
CASSPTGSATNEKLFF
TGTGCCAGCAGTCCTACAGGGAGTGCAACTAATGAAAAACTGTTTTTT
>TRBV10-3|TRBD2|-|17|TRBJ2-5
CAISESSWAGDQETQYF
TGTGCCATCAGTGAGTCGTCGTGGGCGGGGGATCAAGAGACCCAGTACTTC
>TRBV12-3/TRBV12-4|-|-|13|TRBJ2-1
CASTPGPYNEQFF
TGTGCCAGCACCCCGGGTCCCTACAATGAGCAGTTCTTC
>TRBV6-2/TRBV6-3|-|few|14|TRBJ2-3
CASSYEGVTDTQYF
TGTGCCAGCAGTTACGAGGGGGTCACAGATACGCAGTATTTT
>TRBV3-1/TRBV3-2|-|-|14|TRBJ1-1
CASSQEGGNTEAFF
TGTGCCAGCAGCCAAGAAGGGGGGAACACTGAAGCTTTCTTT
>TRBV28|-|-|15|TRBJ1-1
CASSSRTRGSTGAFF
TGTGCCAGCAGTTCACGGACCCGAGGGAGCACGGGAGCTTTCTTT
>TRBV30|-|-|13|TRBJ1-3
CAWTRVLGNTIYF
TGTGCCTGGACCAGGGTATTGGGGAACACCATATATTTT
>TRBV5-5|TRBD1|-|14|TRBJ2-7
CASSAGTGSSEQYF
TGTGCCAGCAGTGCCGGGACAGGGTCCTCCGAGCAGTACTTC
>TRBV2|-|-|14|TRBJ2-2
CASKSGSNTGELFF
TGTGCCAGCAAGAGCGGCTCGAACACCGGGGAGCTGTTTTTT
>TRBV19|-|few|13|TRBJ1-1
CASSGGGYTEAFF
TGTGCCAGTAGTGGTGGAGGTTACACTGAAGCTTTCTTT
>TRBV7-9|-|-|11|TRBJ2-7
CASSRDYEQYF
TGTGCCAGCAGCAGAGACTACGAGCAGTACTTC
>TRBV5-3|-|-|17|TRBJ2-2
CARSLAIGEILGGELFF
TGTGCCAGAAGCTTGGCGATAGGGGAAATACTTGGCGGGGAGCTGTTTTTT
>TRBV10-1|-|few|17|TRBJ1-5
CASSESILWAGEQPQHF
TGCGCCAGCAGTGAGTCGATTCTGTGGGCAGGGGAACAGCCCCAGCATTTT
>TRBV23-1|TRBD1|-|15|TRBJ2-3
CASSPDRGATDTQYF
TGCGCCAGCAGTCCGGACAGGGGAGCCACAGATACGCAGTATTTT